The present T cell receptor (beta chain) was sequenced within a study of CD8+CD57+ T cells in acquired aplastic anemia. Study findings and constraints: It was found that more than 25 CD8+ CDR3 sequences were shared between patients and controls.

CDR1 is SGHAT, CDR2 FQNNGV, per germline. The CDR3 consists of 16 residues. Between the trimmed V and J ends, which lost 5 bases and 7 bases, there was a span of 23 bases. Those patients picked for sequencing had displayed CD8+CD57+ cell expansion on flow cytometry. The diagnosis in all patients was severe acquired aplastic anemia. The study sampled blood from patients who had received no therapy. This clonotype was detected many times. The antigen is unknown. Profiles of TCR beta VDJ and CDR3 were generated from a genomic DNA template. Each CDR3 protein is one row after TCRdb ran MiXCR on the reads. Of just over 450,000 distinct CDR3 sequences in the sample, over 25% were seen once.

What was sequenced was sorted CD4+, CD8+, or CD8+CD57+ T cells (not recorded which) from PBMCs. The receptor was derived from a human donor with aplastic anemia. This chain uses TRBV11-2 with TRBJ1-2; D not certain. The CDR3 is CASSQTRSGPIGGYTF. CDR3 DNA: TGTGCCAGCAGCCAAACCCGCAGTGGACCTATCGGTGGCTACACCTTC.